The 31 T cell receptor beta chains below all came from one sample that was sequenced in a study of T-cell memory formation after mild COVID-19. TCRdb reanalysed the 5' RACE reads using MiXCR and keeps one entry per CDR3 protein. The sample includes 350,000 to 550,000 distinct CDR3 sequences, approximately 18% of them seen just once. Sequencing used PBMCs or a T cell subset sorted from them (not recorded which). These receptors were obtained from a man aged 18 to 30 who had mild COVID-19 (a few samples of this study predate the infection). Cell type and time point are not known.

The rearrangement joins TRBV5-6 to TRBJ1-4; 8 positions agree with TRBD1. Germline CDR1 is SGHDT and CDR2 is YYEEEE. There are 15 residues in the CDR3. V dropped 4 bases and J dropped 3; count of bases not matched to a gene: 5. In nucleotides, the CDR3 is TGTGCCAGCAGCACCCCGACAGGGGCTAATGAAAAACTGTTTTTT. Translating it yields CASSTPTGANEKLFF.

The chain links TRBV4-3 to TRBJ1-1; D is unclear. The ends were cut back, 3 bases at V and 3 bases at J, with 8 bases in the middle. The length of the CDR3 is 13 residues. Germline V lookup: CDR1 LGHNA, CDR2 YSLEER. The CDR3 DNA is TGCGCCAGCAGCCACTTCTCTGACACTGAAGCTTTCTTT. As protein: CASSHFSDTEAFF.

This clonotype has only a few counts. The chain employs TRBV11-2 and TRBJ2-1, with 8 bases fitting TRBD2. Per germline, CDR1 SGHAT and CDR2 FQNNGV. After removal of 2 bases from V and 8 bases from J, the junction contained 8 bases not matched to a gene. The CDR3 covers 15 residues. In DNA form, the CDR3 reads TGTGCCAGCAGCTTACAACGGGGGGGCGTGGATGAGCAGTTCTTC. It translates to CASSLQRGGVDEQFF.

This chain connects TRBV7-2 to TRBJ1-5, with D possibly matching TRBD1 (6 bases). CDR1 is SGHTA and CDR2 is FQGNSA in the germline V gene. With 2 bases removed from V and 0 bases from J, the gap between germline ends came to 8 bases. This CDR3 contains 15 residues. Here the CDR3 DNA reads TGTGCCAGCAGCTTAAGGGGGTTTAGCAATCAGCCCCAGCATTTT. Protein sequence: CASSLRGFSNQPQHF.

V gene TRBV12-3 or TRBV12-4 combines with J gene TRBJ2-2, with D tentatively TRBD1 (6 bases). V lost 7 bases and J lost 6, with 15 bases in between. The CDR3 is 14 amino acids. CDR3 protein: CASNLRGSAGELFF. CDR3 nucleotide sequence: TGTGCCAGCAACCTCAGGGGTTCGGCCGGGGAGCTGTTTTTT.

This chain connects TRBV15 to TRBJ2-3; 8 bases are a match to TRBD2. This CDR3 comprises 16 residues. J lost 2 bases, V lost 3 bases, and 7 bases had no gene match. CDR1 LNHNV and CDR2 YYDKDF come from the germline V gene (reference sequence). CDR3 residues: CATSRGAGVTTDTQYF. The CDR3 nucleotides are TGTGCCACCAGCAGGGGAGCGGGGGTCACCACAGATACGCAGTATTTT.

J is TRBJ2-3 and V is TRBV18; D remains unclear. V lost 4 bases, J lost 11 bases, and 22 bases lay in between. The CDR3 runs to 15 residues. Germline lookup yields CDR1 KGHSH and CDR2 LQKENI. The DNA for the CDR3 is TGTGCCAGCTCACTACAACCTCCCGGGCTCTACGAGCAGTATTTT. It encodes CASSLQPPGLYEQYF.

The V call is TRBV12-3 or TRBV12-4, the J call TRBJ2-3; 8 nucleotides agree with TRBD2. The CDR3 has 13 residues. Trimming cost V 7 bases and J 1 base; bases outside gene matches: 1. CDR3 nucleotide sequence: TGTGCCAGCATTAGCGGGGGCACAGATACGCAGTATTTT. The encoded protein is CASISGGTDTQYF.

This chain links TRBV7-2 with TRBJ1-5, with D possibly TRBD1 on 6 matching bases. This CDR3 has 16 residues. Deletions cut 2 bases from V and 4 bases from J, with 15 bases between. Germline-derived CDR1 and CDR2 are SGHTA and FQGNSA. In DNA form, the CDR3 reads TGTGCCAGCAGCTTATCGCGCGACAGGCCGAATCAGCCCCAGCATTTT. It is translated as CASSLSRDRPNQPQHF.

This clonotype was recorded a few times. The chain has TRBV5-5 and TRBJ2-4; TRBD1 matches 8 bases. CDR1 is SGHKS, CDR2 YYEKEE, per germline (reference sequence). The CDR3 spans 13 residues. V gave up 4 bases and J gave up 7 bases; unmatched junction bases: 4. CDR3 sequence: CASSQRDRNIQYF. As DNA, the CDR3 is TGTGCCAGCAGCCAACGGGACAGGAACATTCAGTACTTC. The whole variable domain, remainder taken from reference TRBV5-5 and TRBJ2-4, is DAGVTQSPTHLIKTRGQQVTLRCSPISGHKSVSWYQQVLGQGPQFIFQYYEKEERGRGNFPDRFSARQFPNYSSELNVNALLLGDSALYLCASSQRDRNIQYFGAGTRLSVL.

This clonotype occurred a few times. The genes are TRBV5-6 and TRBJ2-5, with unresolved D. The CDR3 is 13 amino acids. The germline V and J ends were trimmed by 2 bases and 5 bases, with 10 bases remaining between them. The V gene's germline CDR1 is SGHDT and CDR2 YYEEEE. CDR3 amino acids: CASSLWVAETQYF. DNA of the CDR3: TGTGCCAGCAGCTTATGGGTCGCGGAGACCCAGTACTTC.

The CDR3 DNA follows: TGCGCCAGCAGCCACTTGGCAGGGGGCTGGTATGAGCAGTTCTTC. It translates to CASSHLAGGWYEQFF. V is TRBV4-3 and J is TRBJ2-1; 8 nucleotides agree with TRBD1. V trimming: 3 bases; J trimming: 8 bases; junction bases outside the gene matches: 9. CDR3 length: 15 residues. Germline V lookup: CDR1 LGHNA, CDR2 YSLEER.

J is TRBJ1-1 and V is TRBV25-1, with D maybe TRBD1 (5 bases). CDR1 MGHDK and CDR2 SYGVNS come from the germline V gene. This CDR3 comprises 15 residues. Trimming cost V 5 bases and J 4 bases, with 17 bases left between them. DNA for the CDR3: TGTGCCAGCAGTATTAGCCGGGGGTCGGGCACTGAAGCTTTCTTT. This translates into CASSISRGSGTEAFF.

This clonotype was seen a single time. At one end the junction does not follow the germline gene, possibly because of a read error. This chain joins TRBV12-3 or TRBV12-4 and TRBJ2-7, with 10 bases identical to TRBD1. The CDR3 is 15 amino acids. DNA for the CDR3: TGTGCCAGCAGCTATGACAGGGGGCCCCCCTACGAGCATTACTTC. Translation gives CASSYDRGPPYEHYF.

This clonotype was counted between two and nine times. This chain links TRBV5-4 with TRBJ2-7; the D is unclear. V lost 2 bases, J lost 2 bases, and 11 bases lay in between. The CDR3 covers 14 residues. CDR1 SGHNT and CDR2 YYREEE come from the germline V gene (reference sequence). The DNA of the CDR3 is TGTGCCAGCAGCTTCTCCCGGCCCCCCTACGAGCAGTACTTC. Protein: CASSFSRPPYEQYF.

V and J are TRBV4-1 and TRBJ2-7, with TRBD1 identical over 10 bases. V shed 4 bases, J shed 2 bases, and the junction held 5 bases outside the gene matches. The CDR3 covers 15 residues. Germline lookup yields CDR1 MGHRA and CDR2 YSYEKL. The CDR3 here is CASSRGQGLPYEQYV. The CDR3 DNA follows: TGCGCCAGCAGCCGGGGACAGGGGTTGCCCTACGAGCAGTACGTC.

This clonotype was seen a few times. The chain is built from TRBV20-1 and TRBJ2-7; 7 bases map to TRBD1. Germline lookup yields CDR1 DFQATT and CDR2 SNEGSKA (reference sequence). With V trimmed by 6 bases and J by 9 bases, 17 bases remained unmatched. CDR3 length: 14 amino acids. The CDR3, as DNA: TGCAGTGCGCCTACAGGGGTTTTGGCTAACGGGCAGTACTTC. Amino acids: CSAPTGVLANGQYF.

The rearrangement uses TRBV7-8 and TRBJ2-5, with 7 bases lining up with TRBD2. Unmatched junction bases numbered 9, after V lost 6 bases and J lost 2 bases. Germline V gene data show CDR1 as SGHVS and CDR2 as FQNEAQ. The CDR3 sequence is 15 residues long. Here the CDR3 reads CASRHPRGGQETQYF. DNA for the CDR3: TGTGCCAGCAGGCATCCGAGGGGAGGGCAAGAGACCCAGTACTTC.

This chain links TRBV2 with TRBJ2-4; TRBD1 or TRBD2 may be the D gene (5 bases each). Germline lookup yields CDR1 SNHLY and CDR2 FYNNEI. Trimming took 6 bases from V and 8 from J, leaving 20 bases between them. The CDR3 loop spans 15 amino acids. In nucleotides, the CDR3 is TGTGCCAGCAGCCCTGCCGGGACCCTGAAGGACATTCAGTACTTC. Amino acids: CASSPAGTLKDIQYF.

This clonotype has at least ten counts. This rearrangement joins TRBV7-2 to TRBJ2-3; 8 nucleotides line up with TRBD2. The CDR3 contains 14 residues. CDR1 is SGHTA and CDR2 is FQGNSA in the germline V gene. V gave up 4 bases and J gave up 4 bases; unmatched junction bases: 4. CDR3 amino acids: CASSSGLGADTQYF. The DNA for the CDR3 is TGTGCCAGCAGCTCGGGACTAGGGGCAGATACGCAGTATTTT.

The chain links TRBV29-1 to TRBJ2-2; 8 nucleotides align to TRBD1. Germline CDR1 SQVTM, CDR2 ANQGSEA. After removal of 7 bases from V and 4 bases from J, the junction contained 5 bases not matched to a gene. The CDR3 sequence is 13 residues long. The CDR3 nucleotides read TGCAGCGCGATAACAGGGGGCACCGGGGAGCTGTTTTTT. Translated: CSAITGGTGELFF.

This clonotype was seen a few times. The CDR3 coding sequence is TGTGCCAGTGGGGTGAATCAGCCCCAGCATTTT. Translating gives CASGVNQPQHF. This chain connects TRBV19 to TRBJ1-5, with unresolved D. Germline V gene lookup returns CDR1 LNHDA and CDR2 SQIVND (reference sequence). V was clipped by 8 bases and J by 4 bases, with 6 bases between them. The CDR3 has 11 amino acids.

The gene calls are TRBV7-6 and TRBJ2-2; 12 bases agree with TRBD2. Germline trimming cut 5 bases from V and 5 bases from J; bases unmatched to any gene: 6. Germline V gene data show CDR1 as SGHVS and CDR2 as FNYEAQ. The CDR3 runs to 16 residues. The CDR3: CASSPTGTSGTGELFF. CDR3 sequence (DNA): TGTGCCAGCAGCCCAACCGGGACTAGCGGGACCGGGGAGCTGTTTTTT.

The chain has TRBV20-1 and TRBJ1-5; no definite D call. The V gene's germline CDR1 is DFQATT and CDR2 SNEGSKA (reference sequence). This CDR3 comprises 12 residues. The germline V and J ends were trimmed by 4 bases and 5 bases, with 9 bases remaining between them. The CDR3 nucleotides read TGCAGTGCTATTGAGCCAGATCAGCCCCAGCATTTT. Translation gives CSAIEPDQPQHF.

Only a few counts were recorded for this clonotype. The chain couples TRBV6-6 to TRBJ2-3; 10 bases map to TRBD2. The CDR3 is 16 amino acids. Germline V gene data show CDR1 as MNHNY and CDR2 as SVGAGI (reference sequence). Unmatched junction bases numbered 7, after V lost 6 bases and J lost 1 base. This CDR3 reads CASRSSTSGRTDTQYF. Here the CDR3 DNA reads TGTGCCAGCAGAAGCTCGACTAGCGGGCGCACAGATACGCAGTATTTT.

In this sample, this clonotype turned up a few times. This chain links TRBV5-1 with TRBJ2-1, with a possible D match to TRBD1 (6 bases). This CDR3 is built from 15 residues. Trimming took 2 bases from V and 4 from J, leaving 13 bases between them. Looked up from germline, CDR1 is SGHRS and CDR2 is YFSETQ. The CDR3 region is CASSFGQGYYNEQFF. CDR3 nucleotides: TGCGCCAGCAGCTTTGGGCAGGGGTATTACAATGAGCAGTTCTTC.

The J gene is TRBJ1-2, the V gene TRBV7-2; weak D call: TRBD1 (6 bases). Germline CDR1 reads SGHTA; CDR2 reads FQGNSA. This CDR3 has 18 amino acids. V lost 0 bases and J lost 4, with 21 bases in between. CDR3 region: CASSLANQGGTSSYGYTF. DNA of the CDR3: TGTGCCAGCAGCTTAGCTAATCAAGGGGGGACCTCGTCCTATGGCTACACCTTC.

This chain links TRBV3-1 with TRBJ2-2; D remains ambiguous. The CDR3 totals 13 residues. Germline V lookup: CDR1 LGHDT, CDR2 YNNKEL (reference sequence). Trimming left V 1 base short and J 6 bases short, with 6 bases between. CDR3 residues: CASSQGWPGELFF. In DNA form, the CDR3 reads TGTGCCAGCAGCCAAGGGTGGCCCGGGGAGCTGTTTTTT.

This clonotype was observed a few times. The rearrangement links TRBV5-1 to TRBJ2-1, with D tentatively TRBD1 (6 bases). Germline V gene lookup returns CDR1 SGHRS and CDR2 YFSETQ. V was shortened by 3 bases and J by 0 bases, with 10 bases between the two germline ends. The length of the CDR3 is 15 residues. This CDR3 reads CASSSGQSSYNEQFF. The CDR3 region has the DNA TGCGCCAGCAGCTCCGGACAGAGCTCCTACAATGAGCAGTTCTTC. Complete variable domain (other parts from reference TRBV5-1 and TRBJ2-1): KAGVTQTPRYLIKTRGQQVTLSCSPISGHRSVSWYQQTPGQGLQFLFEYFSETQRNKGNFPGRFSGRQFSNSRSEMNVSTLELGDSALYLCASSSGQSSYNEQFFGPGTRLTVL.

This chain uses TRBV6-5 with TRBJ1-5; D remains ambiguous. Trimming took off 5 bases at V and 6 bases at J, with 11 bases between the two ends. Germline values: CDR1 MNHEY, CDR2 SVGAGI. This CDR3 has 13 amino acids. The CDR3 DNA reads as TGTGCCAGCAGTCCCGGGGTCCTTCAGCCCCAGCATTTT. Protein product: CASSPGVLQPQHF.

This chain connects TRBV5-1 to TRBJ1-2; tentative D call: TRBD1 (5 bases). Germline lookup yields CDR1 SGHRS and CDR2 YFSETQ. The CDR3 is 15 residues long. Trimming removed 4 bases at V and 5 bases at J, with 18 bases between. The CDR3 is CASSAGYRLDYGYTF. The CDR3 bases are TGCGCCAGCAGCGCAGGGTATAGGTTGGATTATGGCTACACCTTC. Based on the CDR3 plus reference TRBV5-1 and TRBJ1-2, the full variable domain is KAGVTQTPRYLIKTRGQQVTLSCSPISGHRSVSWYQQTPGQGLQFLFEYFSETQRNKGNFPGRFSGRQFSNSRSEMNVSTLELGDSALYLCASSAGYRLDYGYTFGSGTRLTVV.